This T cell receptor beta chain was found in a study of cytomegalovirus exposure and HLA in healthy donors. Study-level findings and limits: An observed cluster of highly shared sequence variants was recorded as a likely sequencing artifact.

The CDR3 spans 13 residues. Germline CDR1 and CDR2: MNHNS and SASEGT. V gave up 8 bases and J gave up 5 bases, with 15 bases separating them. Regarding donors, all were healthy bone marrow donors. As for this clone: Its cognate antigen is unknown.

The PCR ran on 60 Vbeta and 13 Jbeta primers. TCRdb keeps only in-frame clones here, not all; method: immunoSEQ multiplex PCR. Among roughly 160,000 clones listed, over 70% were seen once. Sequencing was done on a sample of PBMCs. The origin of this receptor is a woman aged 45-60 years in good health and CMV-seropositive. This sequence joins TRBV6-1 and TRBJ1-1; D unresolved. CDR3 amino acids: CASEPPTKTEAFF. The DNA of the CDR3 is TGTGCCAGCGAGCCCCCCACCAAAACTGAAGCTTTCTTT.